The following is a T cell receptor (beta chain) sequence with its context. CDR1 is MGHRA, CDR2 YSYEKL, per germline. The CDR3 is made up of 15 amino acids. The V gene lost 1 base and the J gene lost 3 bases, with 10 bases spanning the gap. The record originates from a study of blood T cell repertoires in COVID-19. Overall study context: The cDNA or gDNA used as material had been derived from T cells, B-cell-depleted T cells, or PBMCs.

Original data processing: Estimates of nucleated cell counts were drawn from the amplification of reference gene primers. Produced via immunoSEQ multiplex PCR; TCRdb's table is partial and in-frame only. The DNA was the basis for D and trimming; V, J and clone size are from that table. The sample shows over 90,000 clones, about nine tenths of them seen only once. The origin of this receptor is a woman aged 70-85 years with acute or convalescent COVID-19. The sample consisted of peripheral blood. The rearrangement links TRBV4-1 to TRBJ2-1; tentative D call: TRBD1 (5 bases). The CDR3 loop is CASSQVSGLYNEQFF. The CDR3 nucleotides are TGCGCCAGCAGCCAAGTCTCAGGGCTCTACAATGAGCAGTTCTTC.